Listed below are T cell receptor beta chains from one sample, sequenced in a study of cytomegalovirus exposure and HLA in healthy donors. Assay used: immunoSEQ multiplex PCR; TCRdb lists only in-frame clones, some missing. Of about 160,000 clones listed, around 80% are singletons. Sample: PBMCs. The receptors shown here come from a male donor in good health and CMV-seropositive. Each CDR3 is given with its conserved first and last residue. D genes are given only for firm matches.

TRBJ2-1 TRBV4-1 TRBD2 TGCGCCAGCAGCCAACTAGCGGGGGACAATGAGCAGTTCTTC CASSQLAGDNEQFF
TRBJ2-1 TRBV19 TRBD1 TGTGCCAGTAGTATAAATGGGAGGACAGGGCAAAATGAGCAGTTCTTC CASSINGRTGQNEQFF
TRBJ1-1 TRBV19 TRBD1 TGTGCCAGCGGACAGGGCGGGATCGAAGCTTTCTTT CASGQGGIEAFF
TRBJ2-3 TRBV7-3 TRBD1 TGTGCCAGCAGCTTAACAGGGGGCGGGACAGATACGCAGTATTTT CASSLTGGGTDTQYF
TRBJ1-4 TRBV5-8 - TGTGCCAGCAGCTTTCAGGTTGATGAAAAACTGTTTTTT CASSFQVDEKLFF
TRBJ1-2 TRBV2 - TGTGCCAGCAGTGAAGGGACAACCTACTATGGCTACACCTTC CASSEGTTYYGYTF
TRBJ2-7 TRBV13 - TGTGCCAGCAGCCCGACTACGAGCTCCTACGAGCAGTACTTC CASSPTTSSYEQYF
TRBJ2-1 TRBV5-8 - TGTGCCAGCAGCTTTGAATTCAGGACTGGGAACAATGAGCAGTTCTTC CASSFEFRTGNNEQFF
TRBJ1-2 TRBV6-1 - TGTGCCAGCAGCAGAATTCGCTACACCTTC CASSRIRYTF
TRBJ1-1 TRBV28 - TGTGCCAGCAGTTTATTAGCCCGAAGGGTCGGGGGAGCTTTCTTT CASSLLARRVGGAFF
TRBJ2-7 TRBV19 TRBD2 TGTGCCAGTAGTATTTTAGCGGGTTACTCCTACGAGCAGTACTTC CASSILAGYSYEQYF
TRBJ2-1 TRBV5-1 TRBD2 TGCGCCAGCACTACTCTAGCGGGAGCAAACAATGAGCAGTTCTTC CASTTLAGANNEQFF
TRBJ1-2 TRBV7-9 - TGTGCCAGCAGCTTAGAGAGCGGGGCTCAAGGCTACACCTTC CASSLESGAQGYTF
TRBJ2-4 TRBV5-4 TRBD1 TGTGCCAGCAGCTTCGCCCCCAGGGGGCTCGGGGAATCGATTCAGTACTTC CASSFAPRGLGESIQYF
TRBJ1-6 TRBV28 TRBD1 TGTGCCAGCAGTTCAGGACAGGCCACCGATTCACCCCTCCACTTT CASSSGQATDSPLHF
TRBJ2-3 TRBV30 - TGTGCCTGGAGGTCCCTCGGCACAGATACGCAGTATTTT CAWRSLGTDTQYF
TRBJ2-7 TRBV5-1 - TGCGCCAGCAGGGGCCAGGAGGCCTCCTACGAGCAGTACTTC CASRGQEASYEQYF
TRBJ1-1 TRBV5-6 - TGTGCCAGCAGTGGGAGGGGTGAAGCTTTCTTT CASSGRGEAFF
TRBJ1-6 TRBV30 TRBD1 TGCGCCTGGAGTGGTTCCGGGACAGGTAATTCACCCCTCCACTTT CAWSGSGTGNSPLHF
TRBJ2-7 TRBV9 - TGTGCCAGCAGCGTAAATCCTGGCACCTCCTACGAGCAGTACTTC CASSVNPGTSYEQYF
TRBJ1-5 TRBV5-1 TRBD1 TGCGCCAGCAGCGATCAGGGGGGTAAGCAGCCCCAGCATTTT CASSDQGGKQPQHF
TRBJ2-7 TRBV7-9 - TGTTCCAGCAGCTTAGAGGCAGGGCGCGGAGAGCAGTACTTC CSSSLEAGRGEQYF